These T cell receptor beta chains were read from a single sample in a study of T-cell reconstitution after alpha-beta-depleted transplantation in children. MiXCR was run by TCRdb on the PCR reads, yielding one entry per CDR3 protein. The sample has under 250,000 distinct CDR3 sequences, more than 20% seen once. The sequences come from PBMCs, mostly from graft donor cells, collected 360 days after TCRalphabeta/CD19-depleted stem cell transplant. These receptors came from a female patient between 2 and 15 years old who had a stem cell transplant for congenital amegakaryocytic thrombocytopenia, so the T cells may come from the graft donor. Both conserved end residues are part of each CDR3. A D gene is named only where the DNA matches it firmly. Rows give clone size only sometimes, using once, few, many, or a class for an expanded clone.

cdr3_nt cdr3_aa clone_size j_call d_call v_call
TGTGCCAGCAGCTGGACTAGCGGGGGAGAATACGAGCAGTACTTC CASSWTSGGEYEQYF NA TRBJ2-7 TRBD2 TRBV6-1
TGTGCCAGCAGCCCTATCCCCCGGACTGATGAGCAGTTCTTC CASSPIPRTDEQFF few TRBJ2-1 NA TRBV5-4
TGCAGTGCTGGACTAGCGGAACCCTACAATGAGCAGTTCTTC CSAGLAEPYNEQFF NA TRBJ2-1 TRBD2 TRBV20-1
TGCAGTGCTAGAGACCTACAGGGAGAGACCCAGTACTTC CSARDLQGETQYF many TRBJ2-5 NA TRBV20-1
TGCAGTGCTAGAGGGCAAGAGACCCAGTACTTC CSARGQETQYF NA TRBJ2-5 NA TRBV20-1
TGTGCCAGCAGTCCACTTGGGCGGCTGGACCCCCACTACGAGCAGTACTTC CASSPLGRLDPHYEQYF many TRBJ2-7 NA TRBV28
TGTGCCAGTGGACTAGCGGGGGGGTACCAAGAGACCCAGTACTTC CASGLAGGYQETQYF NA TRBJ2-5 TRBD2 TRBV7-2
TGCAGTGCCCCCCTCAATTCGGGAGCGGGCTTCCAAGAGACCCAGTACTTC CSAPLNSGAGFQETQYF NA TRBJ2-5 NA TRBV20-1
TGCAGTGCCGACCCCCGGGCGGGGGGGCCTGGAGATACGCAGTATTTT CSADPRAGGPGDTQYF few TRBJ2-3 TRBD2 TRBV20-1
TGCGCCAGCAGCCGGGATGGGACTACCACAGATACGCAGTATTTT CASSRDGTTTDTQYF many TRBJ2-3 TRBD2 TRBV4-1
TGTGCCAGTATTAGCGGGGGGGCAGACTACAATGAGCAGTTCTTC CASISGGADYNEQFF NA TRBJ2-1 TRBD2 TRBV27
TGTGCCAGCAGCTTGACAGGGCCTAATGAAAAACTGTTTTTT CASSLTGPNEKLFF NA TRBJ1-4 TRBD1 TRBV7-8
TGCAGCGTTGAAGTCCCCAGGGGGCATTCTTTCTTT CSVEVPRGHSFF few TRBJ1-1 TRBD1 TRBV29-1
TGTGCCAGCAGCTTAGAGATTACGCCGTCCGGGGAGCTGTTTTTT CASSLEITPSGELFF NA TRBJ2-2 NA TRBV7-6
TGTGCCAGCAGCTCAACGAGCGGGAGGGACGAGCAGTACTTC CASSSTSGRDEQYF few TRBJ2-7 TRBD2 TRBV9
TGTGCCAGCAGTCCCCCGGGACTAGCGGGGCCTGCTAATGAGCAGTTCTTC CASSPPGLAGPANEQFF few TRBJ2-1 TRBD2 TRBV6-1
TGCGCCAGCAGTGGGGTGAGTGGCTCCTACGAGCAGTACTTC CASSGVSGSYEQYF NA TRBJ2-7 NA TRBV5-1
TGTGCCAGCGGGACTGGCCCCTACAATGAGCAGTTCTTC CASGTGPYNEQFF many TRBJ2-1 NA TRBV4-2
TGTGCCAGCTCGACCTTGGACTATGGCTACACCTTC CASSTLDYGYTF NA TRBJ1-2 NA TRBV6-2/TRBV6-3
TGCAGCGTCGAAATAAAACAGGGCGATACGCAGTATTTT CSVEIKQGDTQYF many TRBJ2-3 NA TRBV29-1
TGTGCCTGGAGATCGTTGACAGGGAAGGCCCAGTACTTC CAWRSLTGKAQYF NA TRBJ2-5 TRBD1 TRBV30
TGTGCCAGCTCACCCAACGGACTATCTGGGGCCAACGTCCTGACTTTC CASSPNGLSGANVLTF few TRBJ2-6 NA TRBV18
TGTGCCAGCAGTTTACGTGAAAGGCGAGGCTACACCTTC CASSLRERRGYTF few TRBJ1-2 NA TRBV12-3/TRBV12-4
TGTGCCAGCAGCCGAATGGGGAATGGCTACACCTTC CASSRMGNGYTF NA TRBJ1-2 NA TRBV6-2/TRBV6-3
TGTGCCAGCAGCTTACTCAGGGGAACCGGGGAGCTGTTTTTT CASSLLRGTGELFF many TRBJ2-2 NA TRBV12-3/TRBV12-4
TGCAGTGCGAAACAGGGGGCCGGCACAGATACGCAGTATTTT CSAKQGAGTDTQYF NA TRBJ2-3 TRBD1 TRBV20-1